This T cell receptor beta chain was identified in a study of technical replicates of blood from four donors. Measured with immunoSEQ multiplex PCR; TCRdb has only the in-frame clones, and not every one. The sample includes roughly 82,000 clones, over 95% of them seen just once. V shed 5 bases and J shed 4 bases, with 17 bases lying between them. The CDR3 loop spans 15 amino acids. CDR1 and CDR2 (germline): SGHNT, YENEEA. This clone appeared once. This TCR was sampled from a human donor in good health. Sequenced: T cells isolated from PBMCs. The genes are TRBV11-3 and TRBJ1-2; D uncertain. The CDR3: CASSHRSLDSYGYTF. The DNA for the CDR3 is TGTGCCAGCAGCCACCGGTCTCTTGATTCCTATGGCTACACCTTC.